This T cell receptor beta chain was profiled in a study of blood T cell repertoires in COVID-19 (TCRdb year 2020). Broadly, across the study: Collaborator samples came from the United States, Italy and Spain and covered acute and convalescent phases of COVID-19. The prospective study material was composed of cDNA or gDNA derived from T cells, B-cell-depleted T cells, or PBMCs. Deeply sampled blood TCRbeta repertoires from subjects exposed to, actively infected with, or recovered from COVID-19 were included in the dataset. A freely available public database, intended as a resource for researchers studying the immune response to SARS-CoV-2, is where the repertoires were released. Samples were obtained from the ongoing ImmuneRACE study (first 160 participants) and from approximately 1,200 subjects provided by 6 global collaborators. Nearly every sample came with metadata listing a de-identified subject ID, COVID-19 status, age in years and sex. Where HLA class I and class II types were available, the types were taken from metadata supplied by the sample provider, not from assay-based typing.

The germline V gene gives CDR1 as SGHTS and CDR2 as YDEGEE. Clipping removes 4 bases from V and 6 bases from J, with 6 as the unmatched junction base count. CDR3 length: 15 amino acids, cysteine to phenylalanine. Just CDR3 DNA is preserved here, 45 bases in frame from base 1. On the study overall, not on this receptor specifically: How much clinical and demographic metadata was included differed by source and by participant, and the metadata was provided uncurated.

The immunoSEQ Assay, a bias-controlled multiplex PCR, was used to amplify TCRbeta CDR3 regions from genomic DNA. For the original study's pipeline: The number of nucleated cells in each sample was estimated by amplification of reference gene primers within the assay. To quantify the absolute abundance of each unique TCRbeta CDR3 rearrangement, sequence reads were collapsed and filtered. For each sample, productive Simpson clonality was calculated as the square root of Simpson's diversity index across productive rearrangements. TCRdb's version of the immuneACCESS table is confined to in-frame rearrangements and falls short of the full clone set. An unresolved V gene accounts for under half of the shortfall where checked; the remainder is of unknown origin. From that table come the V and J calls and clone size; the DNA was used to work out D and trimming. Here the sample has 150,000 to 200,000 clones; 80% to 90% occur a single time. Clones ranked in the top ten supply about 16% of the sample.

Participants in the prospective study were aged roughly 18 to 100 years, lived in 24 United States geographic areas, and enrolled through a virtual design. Cohort assignment in the prospective study relied on participant-reported clinical history from a screening survey and a study questionnaire. ImmuneRACE Cohort 3 recovered participants were defined by two consecutive negative NP/OP PCR tests, healthcare professional clearance, or symptom resolution. In the prospective study, mobile phlebotomists collected whole blood, serum and a nasopharyngeal or oropharyngeal swab from each participant. Additional blood draws and questionnaires over an approximately two-month period could optionally be provided by prospective study participants. Before DNA extraction, prospective study blood samples were shipped either frozen or at room temperature. This clone is a singleton in its sample. The target of this receptor is not known. The sample holds no much larger clone one base away, and base qualities are not on file.

The chain uses TRBV5-8 and TRBJ1-6, with 8 junctional bases fitting TRBD1. The receptor was derived from a man over 45 who had recovered from COVID-19. Sequences were obtained from PBMCs or T cells enriched from blood (not recorded which). The sequenced DNA is TGTGCCAGCAGCCTATCACAGGGGGGTAATTCACCCCTCCACTTT. The translation is CASSLSQGGNSPLHF.